The 20 T cell receptor beta chains below all came from one sample that was sequenced in a study of T-cell memory formation after mild COVID-19. TCRdb reprocessed the 5' RACE reads via MiXCR and lists one record per CDR3 protein. Here the sample spans a few hundred thousand distinct CDR3 sequences, more than 20% being singletons. Sequencing input: PBMCs or a T cell subset sorted from them (not recorded which). The source is a man aged 18-30 years who had mild COVID-19 (a few samples of this study predate the infection). Cell type and time point are not known.

Only a few counts were recorded for this clonotype. The chain employs TRBV28 and TRBJ2-1; D gene ambiguous. Germline V gene sequence: CDR1 MDHEN, CDR2 SYDVKM. There are 12 residues in the CDR3. V lost 3 bases, J lost 5 bases, and 5 bases lay in between. The CDR3 coding sequence is TGTGCCAGCAGTTTTCAGCACAATGAGCAGTTCTTC. This translates into CASSFQHNEQFF.

This clonotype has only a few counts. The chain employs TRBV27 and TRBJ2-1, with 15 bases identical to TRBD2. CDR3 length: 17 residues. The V gene's germline CDR1 is MNHEY and CDR2 SMNVEV (reference sequence). With V trimmed by 5 bases and J by 6 bases, 8 bases remained unmatched. CDR3 protein: CASSILRTSGGANEQFF. The CDR3 DNA is TGTGCCAGCAGTATACTACGGACTAGCGGGGGGGCCAATGAGCAGTTCTTC.

The DNA of the CDR3 is TGCGCCAGCAGCCAAGGGGAAGTACTGTTTTTT. Its translation: CASSQGEVLFF. The chain is built from TRBV4-1 and TRBJ1-4; D ambiguous. V lost 1 base and J 13 bases, leaving 7 bases between the germline ends. Germline CDR1 is MGHRA and CDR2 is YSYEKL. The CDR3 consists of 11 residues.

This chain connects TRBV6-4 to TRBJ1-1, with D perhaps TRBD1 (5 bases). The V end was cut by 6 bases, the J end by 0 bases, with 11 bases between. The V gene's germline CDR1 is MRHNA and CDR2 SNTAGT. The CDR3 contains 14 residues. CDR3 residues: CASRRDYMNTEAFF. The CDR3 DNA reads TGTGCCAGCAGAAGGGACTACATGAACACTGAAGCTTTCTTT.

This clonotype was detected many times. The rearrangement links TRBV12-3 or TRBV12-4 to TRBJ1-5; no reliable D call. Trimming removed 6 bases at V and 6 bases at J, with 12 bases between. The CDR3 is 13 amino acids. CDR3 loop: CASRQSVVQPQHF. The CDR3 nucleotides are TGTGCCAGCAGGCAATCAGTGGTTCAGCCCCAGCATTTT.

The genes are TRBV18 and TRBJ2-7; a possible D gene is TRBD2 (5 bases). The CDR3 runs to 15 residues. Trimming took off 5 bases at V and 0 bases at J, with 14 bases between the two ends. Germline CDR1 is KGHSH and CDR2 is LQKENI. In DNA, the CDR3 is TGTGCCAGCTCATCAGCCGGACTCCCCTCCTACGAGCAGTACTTC. This codes for CASSSAGLPSYEQYF.

This clonotype has only a few counts. This sequence joins TRBV5-1 and TRBJ2-5, with no clear D. The germline V gene encodes CDR1 SGHRS and CDR2 YFSETQ. The CDR3 is 14 residues long. V was shortened by 0 bases and J by 5 bases, with 11 bases between the two germline ends. The CDR3 region is CASSLGGTKETQYF. The DNA for the CDR3 is TGCGCCAGCAGCTTGGGGGGTACCAAGGAGACCCAGTACTTC.

The chain employs TRBV7-2 and TRBJ2-1, with D possibly being TRBD2 (5 bases). The CDR3 is 15 amino acids. Per the germline V gene, CDR1 is SGHTA and CDR2 is FQGNSA. Trimming stripped 7 bases from V and 9 bases from J, with 22 bases between. CDR3 DNA: TGTGCCAGCACCCCCCAGCCCATCTTTGAGGGTGAGCAGTTCTTC. Residues: CASTPQPIFEGEQFF.

The gene calls are TRBV19 and TRBJ2-5, with D tentatively TRBD1 (5 bases). V lost 6 bases and J 8 bases, leaving 16 bases between the germline ends. Germline-derived CDR1 and CDR2 are LNHDA and SQIVND (reference sequence). The CDR3 has 13 amino acids. The CDR3 region has the DNA TGTGCCAGTAGCATCGAAGCTCAGGGAACCCAGTACTTC. Translation gives CASSIEAQGTQYF.

A few counts support this clonotype. This sequence joins TRBV7-2 and TRBJ2-7; tentatively, D is TRBD2 (5 bases). In germline, CDR1 is SGHTA, CDR2 FQGNSA. Trimming pared 2 bases from V and 3 bases from J, leaving 14 bases between. This CDR3 has 15 amino acids. The CDR3 DNA is TGTGCCAGCAGCTTATCCCCCGGGGATAACTACGAGCAGTACGTC. This gives the protein CASSLSPGDNYEQYV.

This clonotype was counted at least ten times. The J gene is TRBJ2-3, the V gene TRBV5-1, with D perhaps TRBD2 (6 bases). The CDR3 consists of 15 residues. The V and J ends lost 4 bases and 4 bases respectively, with 16 bases between them. The germline CDR1 and CDR2 sequences are SGHRS and YFSETQ. In DNA, the CDR3 is TGCGCCAGCAGCCTGGTCCAGGGAGGACCAGATACGCAGTATTTT. Protein: CASSLVQGGPDTQYF.

This clonotype was detected ten times or more. This sequence joins TRBV7-2 and TRBJ2-5; 8 positions match TRBD2. The CDR3 sequence is 15 residues long. V shed 1 base, J shed 4 bases, and the junction held 5 bases outside the gene matches. CDR1 SGHTA and CDR2 FQGNSA come from the germline V gene. DNA of the CDR3: TGTGCCAGCAGCTTAGTTAGCGGGGACGGAGAGACCCAGTACTTC. This encodes CASSLVSGDGETQYF.

The chain carries TRBV28 and TRBJ1-1, with TRBD1 identical over 11 bases. The germline gives CDR1 MDHEN, CDR2 SYDVKM. The CDR3 runs to 16 residues. The junction had 10 bases not matched to a gene; V was cut back by 6 bases and J by 4 bases. The CDR3 region is CASRLLWTGGFTEAFF. The CDR3 region has the DNA TGTGCCAGCAGGCTGCTCTGGACAGGGGGCTTCACTGAAGCTTTCTTT. The full variable domain, rest sourced from reference TRBV28 and TRBJ1-1, is DVKVTQSSRYLVKRTGEKVFLECVQDMDHENMFWYRQDPGLGLRLIYFSYDVKMKEKGDIPEGYSVSREKKERFSLILESASTNQTSMYLCASRLLWTGGFTEAFFGQGTRLTVV.

This sequence joins TRBV27 and TRBJ2-1; D is unclear. Germline CDR1 reads MNHEY; CDR2 reads SMNVEV (reference sequence). With 4 bases removed from V and 9 bases from J, the gap between germline ends came to 16 bases. The CDR3 is 14 residues long. The CDR3 DNA reads TGTGCCAGCAGTTCCATCCCCAAAGTAGTTGAGCAGTTCTTC. Its protein is CASSSIPKVVEQFF.

This clonotype has a count of ten or more. The chain combines TRBV6-2 or TRBV6-3 with TRBJ2-2; 8 nucleotides agree with TRBD2. Germline CDR1 and CDR2: MNHEY and SVGEGT. The CDR3 has 13 amino acids. Unmatched junction bases numbered 1, after V lost 9 bases and J lost 1 base. The CDR3 is CASSGVNTGELFF. For the CDR3, the DNA is TGTGCCAGTAGCGGGGTGAACACCGGGGAGCTGTTTTTT.

Many counts were recorded for this clonotype. The chain recombines TRBV7-3 with TRBJ2-3, with a weak D call TRBD2 (6 bases). Germline loops: CDR1 SGHTA, CDR2 FQGTGA. The CDR3 has 17 residues. The V gene lost 5 bases and the J gene lost 0 bases, with 18 bases spanning the gap. The CDR3 nucleotides read TGTGCCAGCAGCCCGCTTACGGGAGTCTCGAGCACAGATACGCAGTATTTT. Its translation: CASSPLTGVSSTDTQYF.

This clonotype was seen a handful of times. This sequence joins TRBV12-3 or TRBV12-4 and TRBJ1-1; 7 bases match TRBD1. This CDR3 spans 13 amino acids. With V trimmed by 9 bases and J by 8 bases, 12 bases remained unmatched. The CDR3, as DNA: TGTGCCAGTTGGGAGCAGGGGGTTTACGAAGCTTTCTTT. As protein: CASWEQGVYEAFF.

This clonotype has a handful of counts. The chain employs TRBV11-2 and TRBJ2-5; 10 nucleotides align to TRBD2. Germline loops: CDR1 SGHAT, CDR2 FQNNGV. This CDR3 is 12 amino acids long. J lost 5 bases, V lost 8 bases, and 2 bases had no gene match. The CDR3 sequence: CASLAGGETQYF. In DNA form, the CDR3 reads TGTGCCAGCTTAGCGGGGGGTGAGACCCAGTACTTC.

This clonotype came up a few times. The chain carries TRBV18 and TRBJ2-3; possibly TRBD2 for D (6 bases). Germline V gene lookup returns CDR1 KGHSH and CDR2 LQKENI. The length of the CDR3 is 15 residues. The V end was cut by 3 bases, the J end by 1 base, with 11 bases between. The DNA of the CDR3 is TGTGCCAGCTCACCGGACTACCTACGCACAGATACGCAGTATTTT. Translated: CASSPDYLRTDTQYF.

The chain couples TRBV27 to TRBJ2-3, with a tentative D call TRBD1 (5 bases). The V end was cut by 6 bases, the J end by 4 bases, with 20 bases between. The CDR3 totals 16 residues. Germline V gene lookup returns CDR1 MNHEY and CDR2 SMNVEV (reference sequence). The CDR3 loop is CASRPGPTQGPDTQYF. CDR3 DNA sequence: TGTGCCAGCAGACCGGGTCCCACCCAGGGTCCAGATACGCAGTATTTT.